This T cell receptor (beta chain) was identified during a study of shared clonotypes between healthy human individuals. V was clipped by 6 bases and J by 1 base; unmatched bases: 3. There are 14 residues in the CDR3. CDR1 and CDR2 from the germline V gene are MNHEY and SMNVEV (reference sequence). Repertoires were generated with immunoSEQ multiplex PCR, while TCRdb's copy carries only in-frame clones and drops some. In the table there are about a million clones, approximately 80% of which are singletons. What was sequenced was memory CD4+ T cells sorted from blood. Described subset: CD45RA-negative fraction. This TCR was recovered from a man in his late teens or twenties in good health. This chain joins TRBV27 and TRBJ2-1, with 7 positions matching TRBD1. The CDR3 DNA reads TGTGCCAGCAGCGACAGGGTTTCCTACAATGAGCAGTTCTTC. Residues: CASSDRVSYNEQFF.